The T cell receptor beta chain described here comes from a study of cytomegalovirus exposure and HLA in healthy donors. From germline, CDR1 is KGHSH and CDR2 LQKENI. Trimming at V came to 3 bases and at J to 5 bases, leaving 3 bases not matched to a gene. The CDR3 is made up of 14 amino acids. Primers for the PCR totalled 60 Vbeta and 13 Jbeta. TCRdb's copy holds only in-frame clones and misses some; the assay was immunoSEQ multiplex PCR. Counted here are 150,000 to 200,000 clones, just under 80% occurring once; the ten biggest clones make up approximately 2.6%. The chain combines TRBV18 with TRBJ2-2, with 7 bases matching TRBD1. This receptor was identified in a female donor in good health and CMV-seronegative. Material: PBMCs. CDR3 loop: CASSPGTETGELFF. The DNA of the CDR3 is TGTGCCAGCTCACCCGGGACAGAAACCGGGGAGCTGTTTTTT.